This entry lists 5 T cell receptor beta chains sequenced from one sample in a study of T cells in localized non-small cell lung cancer (dated by TCRdb to the early 2020s). The library was built by means of the immunoSEQ multiplex PCR assay. TCRdb re-hosts the immuneACCESS table, in-frame sequences only. Its copies lack some clones; in the studies checked, an unresolved V gene accounts for under half of them, and the cause for the rest is not known. The sample table shows 70,000 to 75,000 clones, and roughly 84% are seen once. In total, the top ten clones hold approximately 1.3% of the sample. Specimen: peripheral blood, collected before any cancer treatment. These receptor sequences come from a female donor of 60 years or more with stage I lung adenocarcinoma.

This clone was seen just once. The chain recombines TRBV5-5 with TRBJ2-3; D call uncertain. Deletions cut 2 bases from V and 2 bases from J, with 0 bases between. Germline V CDR1 and CDR2: SGHKS, YYEKEE (reference sequence). The CDR3 contains 11 residues. CDR3 DNA: TGTGCCAGCAGCTTCACAGATACGCAGTATTTT. This encodes CASSFTDTQYF. The entire variable domain, with the rest obtained from reference TRBV5-5 and TRBJ2-3, is as follows: DAGVTQSPTHLIKTRGQQVTLRCSPISGHKSVSWYQQVLGQGPQFIFQYYEKEERGRGNFPDRFSARQFPNYSSELNVNALLLGDSALYLCASSFTDTQYFGPGTRLTVL.

The table lists this clone with a few counts. The chain recombines TRBV2 with TRBJ2-3; 9 nucleotides align to TRBD2. Unmatched junction bases numbered 9, after V lost 4 bases and J lost 4 bases. This CDR3 is 16 amino acids long. Germline CDR1 is SNHLY and CDR2 is FYNNEI. The CDR3 protein is CASSAESGGIADTQYF. The CDR3 DNA sequence: TGTGCCAGCAGTGCAGAAAGCGGGGGGATCGCAGATACGCAGTATTTT.

This clone has just one count. The DNA of the CDR3 is TGTGCCAGCAGTTACTCGATCGGGATGCGGGAGGACCAAGAGACCCAGTACTTC. Its translation is CASSYSIGMREDQETQYF. The chain combines TRBV6-7 with TRBJ2-5, with 8 positions matching TRBD2. TRBV6-7 is an ORF; its function is uncertain. V shed 0 bases and J 0 bases; nucleotides not matched to a gene: 9. This CDR3 is built from 18 residues.

This sequence joins TRBV7-2 and TRBJ2-1, with 9 bases lining up with TRBD1. Trimming took 11 bases from V and 6 from J; bases not matched to a gene: 14. The CDR3 covers 15 residues. Germline V lookup: CDR1 SGHTA, CDR2 FQGNSA. The chain's CDR3 is CAAGTGTRRGNEQFF. The CDR3 DNA reads as TGTGCCGCCGGGACAGGGACGAGGAGGGGCAATGAGCAGTTCTTC.

This sequence joins TRBV19 and TRBJ1-2; TRBD1 matches 7 bases. The CDR3 is 15 residues long. The germline gives CDR1 LNHDA, CDR2 SQIVND (reference sequence). J was trimmed by 3 bases and V by 4 bases; bases with no gene match: 8. CDR3 amino acids: CASSTTDRAYYGYTF. The CDR3 DNA sequence: TGTGCCAGTAGTACCACCGACAGGGCGTACTATGGCTACACCTTC.